The clone carrying this T cell receptor (beta chain) was seen only once. What it binds is not known. The record originates from a study of T cell responses to AZD1222 COVID-19 vaccine. Overall study findings and caveats: Sampling that yielded the repertoires occurred only after the peak T cell response. Increases in Spike-specific TCR breadth and depth were seen after two AZD1222 doses. White British ancestry dominated among donors, who included more females, and clonal diversity was possibly underestimated.

This CDR3 contains 14 residues. Using immunoSEQ multiplex PCR, the repertoire was profiled, and TCRdb retains in-frame clones only, with some absent. The sample lists fewer than 200,000 clones, roughly 90% seen once, with roughly 1.7% in the top ten. J is TRBJ2-2 and V is TRBV21-1; the table's D call TRBD1 went unverified against the DNA. TRBV21-1 is flagged as a pseudogene. This sample comprised peripheral blood, obtained 28 days after the second AZD1222 dose. This clonotype originated in an adult who received the AZD1222 COVID-19 vaccine. CDR3 DNA sequence: TGTGCCAGCAGCAACCTACAGGGATTCGGGGAGCTGTTTTTT. Encoded protein: CASSNLQGFGELFF.